The rows below give T cell receptor beta chains drawn from one sample of a study of blood T cell repertoires in COVID-19. Sequencing used immunoSEQ multiplex PCR; TCRdb keeps in-frame clones, though not all of them. This sample has 170,000 or so clones, with approximately 88% found just once. Sequencing input: peripheral blood. The receptors shown here come from a woman between 35 and 50 years old with COVID-19, enrolled during active disease. The CDR3 runs from the conserved cysteine through the conserved F or W. A D gene is named only where the DNA matches it firmly. Some rows have no size entry. The others give once, few or many, or a class for an expanded clone.

j_call d_call clone_size v_call cdr3_nt cdr3_aa
TRBJ2-2 NA once TRBV5-1 TGCGCCAGCTGCAGGGAAGGCAGCACCGGGGAGCTGTTTTTT CASCREGSTGELFF
TRBJ1-1 NA NA TRBV9 TGTGCCAGCAGCCGAGGCACTGAAGCTTTCTTT CASSRGTEAFF
TRBJ1-2 TRBD1 NA TRBV5-1 TGCGCCAGCAGCTTCCTACAGGGGGACTATGGCTACACCTTC CASSFLQGDYGYTF
TRBJ1-2 NA many TRBV5-6 TGTGCCAGCAGCTTGTCCTCAGGGAACGGCTACACCTTC CASSLSSGNGYTF
TRBJ1-4 TRBD1 NA TRBV15 TGTGCCACCAGTCCCCGGGACAGGGGTAGGGGTAATGAAAAACTGTTTTTT CATSPRDRGRGNEKLFF
TRBJ2-7 NA NA TRBV4-2 TGTGCCAGCAGCCCAGGTGGGTTCCACGAGCAGTACTTC CASSPGGFHEQYF
TRBJ2-7 TRBD2 NA TRBV2 TGTGCCATCGGACTAGCGGTCTACGAGCAGTACTTC CAIGLAVYEQYF
TRBJ1-1 NA NA TRBV5-1 TGCGCCAGCAGCATGTCAGGGGTCAACACTGAAGCTTTCTTT CASSMSGVNTEAFF
TRBJ1-5 TRBD1 NA TRBV19 TGTGCCAGTAGTACCGGGACAGTCTATAGCAATCAGCCCCAGCATTTT CASSTGTVYSNQPQHF
TRBJ2-1 TRBD2 once TRBV27 TGTGCCAGCCGGGCGGGAGGCACCCCGCTTGGCAAGCAGTTCTTC CASRAGGTPLGKQFF
TRBJ1-4 NA NA TRBV7-2 TGTGCCAGCAGACGGCGGGGTGGTAATGAAAAACTGTTTTTT CASRRRGGNEKLFF
TRBJ2-5 TRBD2 NA TRBV5-4 TGTGCCAGCAGCCGAGCGGGGGGGCAAGAGACCCAGTACTTC CASSRAGGQETQYF
TRBJ1-1 NA once TRBV6-5 TGTGCCAGCAGTTACGTTACAGGGATGGCTTTCTTT CASSYVTGMAFF
TRBJ1-5 NA NA TRBV6-5 TGTGCCAGCAGTTACTCGTTCGACAGGCGTCAGCCCCAGCATTTT CASSYSFDRRQPQHF
TRBJ2-3 TRBD2 few TRBV7-3 TGTGCCAGCAGCCGAGCGGGAGGGAGCACAGATACGCAGTATTTT CASSRAGGSTDTQYF
TRBJ1-5 NA few TRBV2 TGTGCCAGCAGTGACAGGGGCTCGGTCAATCAGCCCCAGCATTTT CASSDRGSVNQPQHF
TRBJ2-7 NA few TRBV2 TGTGCCAGCAGTGAGTCAGAGCAGTACTTC CASSESEQYF
TRBJ2-7 TRBD1 once TRBV29-1 TGCAGCGTAGAGGGACAGTTGTCCTACGAGCAGTACTTC CSVEGQLSYEQYF
TRBJ2-5 NA NA TRBV19 TGTGCCAGTAGGAGGGACAACCAAGAGACCCAGTACTTC CASRRDNQETQYF
TRBJ1-4 TRBD1 many TRBV29-1 TGCAGCGTCGAAGGACAGGGGCAAGGAAAACTGTTTTTT CSVEGQGQGKLFF
TRBJ2-7 NA NA TRBV2 TGTGCCAGCAGTGCCCTCACAGAGAACTACGAGCAGTACTTC CASSALTENYEQYF
TRBJ2-7 TRBD1 NA TRBV27 TGTGCCAGCAGTTTTAGCACAGGGGGGTATGACGAGCAGTACTTC CASSFSTGGYDEQYF
TRBJ1-2 NA once TRBV19 TGTGCCAGTAGTATAGGGCCAGTCGATGGCTACACCTTC CASSIGPVDGYTF
TRBJ1-5 NA NA TRBV10-3 TGTGCCATCAGTGAGAGCCAGGGTCGAATGGCCCAGCATTTT CAISESQGRMAQHF
TRBJ1-2 NA few TRBV10-2 TGCGCCAGCAGTGAGTCGTTTGGACAGTCGACCTTC CASSESFGQSTF
TRBJ2-1 NA once TRBV3-1/TRBV3-2 TGTGCCAGCAGCCCTTCCAGGGTTATGGTTTGTTTCAATGAGCAGTTCTTC CASSPSRVMVCFNEQFF
TRBJ1-1 NA NA TRBV5-4 TGTGCCAGCAGCTCTATTTCGGGCACTGAAGCTTTCTTT CASSSISGTEAFF
TRBJ2-3 NA NA TRBV6-1 TGTGCCAGCAGTGAACGGAGCAGACCTAGCACAGATACGCAGTATTTT CASSERSRPSTDTQYF
TRBJ2-7 TRBD2 few TRBV5-5 TGTGCCAGCAGCGCCGGACTAGCGGGGGCCTACGAGCAGTACTTC CASSAGLAGAYEQYF
TRBJ1-6 TRBD1 NA TRBV7-9 TGTGCCAGCAGCATAGACGGGACAGGGGTGTTTTCCTCACCCCTCCACTTT CASSIDGTGVFSSPLHF
TRBJ1-3 TRBD1 NA TRBV5-1 TGCGCCAGCAGCTCGGGGACAGACTCTGGAAACACCATATATTTT CASSSGTDSGNTIYF
TRBJ1-4 NA NA TRBV5-6 TGTGCCAGCAGGACGAGGGGGAATGAAAAACTGTTTTTT CASRTRGNEKLFF
TRBJ1-5 NA NA TRBV6-5 TGTGCCAGCAGTACTGACAGGCGGATCAATCAGCCCCAGCATTTT CASSTDRRINQPQHF
TRBJ2-1 NA NA TRBV12-3/TRBV12-4 TGTGCCAGCAGTGTTCTATACAATGAGCAGTTCTTC CASSVLYNEQFF
TRBJ1-2 TRBD1 NA TRBV29-1 TGCAGCGTCGTCGGACAGGGGGACTATGGCTACACCTTC CSVVGQGDYGYTF
TRBJ2-1 TRBD1 NA TRBV15 TGTGCCACCAGCAGGTCCCGTGGGACAGAGTCAGCCAATGAGCAGTTCTTC CATSRSRGTESANEQFF
TRBJ2-5 TRBD2 NA TRBV29-1 TGCAGCGTTGGTCCTAGCGGAGAGACCCAGTACTTC CSVGPSGETQYF
TRBJ2-2 NA NA TRBV6-5 TGTGCCAGCAGTTACGACAGTAGATACACCGGGGAGCTGTTTTTT CASSYDSRYTGELFF
TRBJ1-5 NA NA TRBV21-1 TGTGCCAGCAGCCTGGCAGGGGGCCTCAATCAGCCCCAGCATTTT CASSLAGGLNQPQHF
TRBJ1-2 NA few TRBV28 TGTGCCAGCACGCCTGGGGGAGGAGGGATCGGCTATGGCTACACCTTC CASTPGGGGIGYGYTF
TRBJ2-5 NA once TRBV28 TGTGCCAGCAGTTTACCCCGAGAGACCCAGTACTTC CASSLPRETQYF
TRBJ1-3 NA NA TRBV25-1 TGTGCCAGCAGTGTCCTTCAGGGAAACACCATATATTTT CASSVLQGNTIYF
TRBJ1-2 NA NA TRBV7-9 TGTGCCAGCAGACGGAGTGGGGGGTCTAACTATGGCTACACCTTC CASRRSGGSNYGYTF
TRBJ2-7 TRBD1 NA TRBV12-3/TRBV12-4 TGTGCCAGCAGTTTAGCCGAGGACAGGTCTATTTACTTC CASSLAEDRSIYF
TRBJ2-5 TRBD1 NA TRBV5-1 TGCGCCAGCAGCTTTACCGGGACAGCGCAAGAGACCCAGTACTTC CASSFTGTAQETQYF
TRBJ2-5 NA NA TRBV9 TGTGCCAGCAGCGTAGGCCTACTGTACCAAGAGACCCAGTACTTC CASSVGLLYQETQYF
TRBJ1-4 TRBD1 NA TRBV5-1 TGCGCCAGCAGCTTTCGAAGGAGGACAGGGGTTGCAACTAATGAAAAACTGTTTTTT CASSFRRRTGVATNEKLFF
TRBJ1-3 NA few TRBV18 TGTGCCAGCTCACCGACAGACTCTGGAAACACCATATATTTT CASSPTDSGNTIYF
TRBJ2-5 TRBD2 NA TRBV6-5 TGTGCCAGCAGCTCTCTACTAGCGAACCAAGAGACCCAGTACTTC CASSSLLANQETQYF
TRBJ2-5 TRBD2 NA TRBV18 TGTGCCAGCTCACTACCGTCGGGGGGAAGAAAGACCCAGTACTTC CASSLPSGGRKTQYF
TRBJ1-2 TRBD1 NA TRBV7-3 TGTGCCAGCAGCTTACTTGACAGGGGGCAGGGCTACACCTTC CASSLLDRGQGYTF
TRBJ1-6 NA NA TRBV28 TGTGCCAGCAGTCCTCAGGATTTTAATTCACCCCTCCACTTT CASSPQDFNSPLHF
TRBJ2-1 NA NA TRBV3-1/TRBV3-2 TGTGCCAGCAGTGGGGGCGGTGGGATCGATGAGCAGTTCTTC CASSGGGGIDEQFF
TRBJ2-3 TRBD2 NA TRBV4-2 TGTGCCAGCAGCCAAGGGACTAGCGGGGGGGCAGATACGCAGTATTTT CASSQGTSGGADTQYF
TRBJ2-3 TRBD2 NA TRBV28 TGTGCCAGCTCCCTAGGGGGACTAGTCGAGTCCAGCACGCAGTATTTT CASSLGGLVESSTQYF
TRBJ2-5 NA NA TRBV5-1 TGCGCCAGCAGCTTGGAGTCTAGCCCAATCTGGGGAGAGACCCAGTACTTC CASSLESSPIWGETQYF
TRBJ2-7 TRBD2 NA TRBV7-9 TGTGCCAGCAGCCCCCCGGGACTAGCGGGCTACGAGCAGTACTTC CASSPPGLAGYEQYF